This section outlines one T cell receptor (beta chain) sequence together with its context. No DNA is given; TCRdb re-called the 5' RACE reads and lists each CDR3 protein once. The sample table includes 500,000 or so distinct CDR3 sequences. The data derive from a study of T cells expressing NK-cell markers. This CDR3 is 14 amino acids long. Germline CDR1 and CDR2: MNHEY and SVGAGI. Sequences were obtained from blood T cells: a sorted CD56 or NKG2C T cell subset, CD4+ or CD8+ T cells, or bulk PBMC T cells (not recorded which). The source is a man in his late teens or twenties in good health. The chain recombines TRBV6-5 with TRBJ2-7. The CDR3 loop is CASSFQSSLYEQYF.